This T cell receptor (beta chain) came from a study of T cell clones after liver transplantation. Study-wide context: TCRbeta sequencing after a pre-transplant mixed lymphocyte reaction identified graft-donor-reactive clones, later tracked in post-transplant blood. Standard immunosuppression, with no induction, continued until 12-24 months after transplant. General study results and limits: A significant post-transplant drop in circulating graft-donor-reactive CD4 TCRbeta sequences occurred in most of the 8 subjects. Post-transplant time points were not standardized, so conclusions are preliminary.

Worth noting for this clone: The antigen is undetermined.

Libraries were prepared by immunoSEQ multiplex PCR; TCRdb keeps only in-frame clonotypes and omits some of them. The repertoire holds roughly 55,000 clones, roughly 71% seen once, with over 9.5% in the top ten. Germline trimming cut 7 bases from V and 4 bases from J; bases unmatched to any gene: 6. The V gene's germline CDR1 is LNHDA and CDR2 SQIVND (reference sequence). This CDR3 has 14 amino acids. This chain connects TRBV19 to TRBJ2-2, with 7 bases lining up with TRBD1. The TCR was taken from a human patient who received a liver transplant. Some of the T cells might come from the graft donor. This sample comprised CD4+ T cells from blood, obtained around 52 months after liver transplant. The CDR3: CASISGQSTGELFF. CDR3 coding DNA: TGTGCCAGTATATCGGGACAGTCCACCGGGGAGCTGTTTTTT.